This entry concerns a single TCR beta chain. The target antigen is unknown. Pooled samples include second doses given at about 4 or 12 weeks. The data were taken from a study of T cell responses to AZD1222 COVID-19 vaccine. The study, taken as a whole, reports: Increases in Spike-specific TCR breadth and depth were seen after two AZD1222 doses. The sample set comprised mostly white British donors with more females, and clonal diversity was possibly underestimated. Sampling captured repertoires only after the peak T cell response.

Sequencing used immunoSEQ multiplex PCR; TCRdb keeps in-frame clones, though not all of them. This sample has 100,000 to 150,000 clones, with around 90% found just once. The junction had 7 bases not matched to a gene; V was cut back by 7 bases and J by 4 bases. This CDR3 region has 14 residues. CDR1 SEHNR and CDR2 FQNEAQ come from the germline V gene (reference sequence). This clonotype was sampled from an adult who received the AZD1222 COVID-19 vaccine. V and J are TRBV7-9 and TRBJ2-5, with TRBD1 identical over 9 bases. The sample here was peripheral blood, taken 28 days after the second AZD1222 dose. The CDR3 sequence is CASMSSDRGETQYF. CDR3 coding DNA: TGTGCCAGCATGAGTTCGGACAGGGGAGAGACCCAGTACTTC.